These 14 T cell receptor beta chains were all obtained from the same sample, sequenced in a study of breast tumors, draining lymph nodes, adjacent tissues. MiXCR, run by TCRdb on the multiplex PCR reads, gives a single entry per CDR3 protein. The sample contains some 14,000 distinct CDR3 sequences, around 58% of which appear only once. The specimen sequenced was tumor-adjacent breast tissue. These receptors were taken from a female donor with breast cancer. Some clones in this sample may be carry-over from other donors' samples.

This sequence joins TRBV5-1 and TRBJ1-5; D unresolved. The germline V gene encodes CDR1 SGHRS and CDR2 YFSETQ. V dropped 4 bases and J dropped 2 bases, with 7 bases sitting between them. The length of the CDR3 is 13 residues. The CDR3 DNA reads TGCGCCAGCAGCACTACAGGCAATCAGCCCCAGCATTTT. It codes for CASSTTGNQPQHF.

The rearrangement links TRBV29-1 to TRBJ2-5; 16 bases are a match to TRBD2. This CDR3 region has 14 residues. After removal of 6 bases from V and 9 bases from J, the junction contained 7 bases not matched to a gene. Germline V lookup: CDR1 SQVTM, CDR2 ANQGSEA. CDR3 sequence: CSVGGLAGGGAQYF. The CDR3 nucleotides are TGCAGCGTGGGGGGACTAGCGGGAGGGGGAGCCCAGTACTTC.

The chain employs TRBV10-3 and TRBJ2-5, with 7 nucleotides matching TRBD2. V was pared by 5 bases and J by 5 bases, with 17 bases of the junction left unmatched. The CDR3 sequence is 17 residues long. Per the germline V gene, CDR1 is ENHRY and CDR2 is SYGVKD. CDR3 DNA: TGTGCCATCAGTTCGGGATTAATTCGGGGGGTCGGGGAGACCCAGTACTTC. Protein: CAISSGLIRGVGETQYF.

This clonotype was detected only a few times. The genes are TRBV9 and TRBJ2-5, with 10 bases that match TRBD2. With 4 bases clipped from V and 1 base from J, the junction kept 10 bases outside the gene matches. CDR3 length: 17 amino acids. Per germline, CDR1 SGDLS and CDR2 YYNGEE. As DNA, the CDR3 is TGTGCCAGCAGCCATGGGAGCGGGGGGGCGGTCCAAGAGACCCAGTACTTC. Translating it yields CASSHGSGGAVQETQYF. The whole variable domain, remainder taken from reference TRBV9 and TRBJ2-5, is DSGVTQTPKHLITATGQRVTLRCSPRSGDLSVYWYQQSLDQGLQFLIQYYNGEERAKGNILERFSAQQFPDLHSELNLSSLELGDSALYFCASSHGSGGAVQETQYFGPGTRLLVL.

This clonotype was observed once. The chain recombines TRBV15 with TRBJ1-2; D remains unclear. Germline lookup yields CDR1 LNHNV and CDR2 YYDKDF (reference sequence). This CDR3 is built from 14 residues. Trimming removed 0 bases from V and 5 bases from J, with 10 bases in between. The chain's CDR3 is CATSREGRQYGYTF. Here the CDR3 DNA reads TGTGCCACCAGCAGAGAAGGAAGGCAGTATGGCTACACCTTC.

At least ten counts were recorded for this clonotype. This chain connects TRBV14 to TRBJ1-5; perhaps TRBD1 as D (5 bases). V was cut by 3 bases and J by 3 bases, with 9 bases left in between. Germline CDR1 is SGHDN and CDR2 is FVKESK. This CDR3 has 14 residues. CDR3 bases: TGTGCCAGCAGCCACGGGACTACCAATCAGCCCCAGCATTTT. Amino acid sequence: CASSHGTTNQPQHF. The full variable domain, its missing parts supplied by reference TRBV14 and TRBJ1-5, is EAGVTQFPSHSVIEKGQTVTLRCDPISGHDNLYWYRRVMGKEIKFLLHFVKESKQDESGMPNNRFLAERTGGTYSTLKVQPAELEDSGVYFCASSHGTTNQPQHFGDGTRLSIL.

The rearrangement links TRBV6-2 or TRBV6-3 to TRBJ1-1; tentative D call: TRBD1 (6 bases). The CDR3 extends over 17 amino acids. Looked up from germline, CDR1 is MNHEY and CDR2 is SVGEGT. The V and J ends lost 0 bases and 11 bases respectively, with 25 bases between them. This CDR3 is CASSYSSDPTEGVGAFF. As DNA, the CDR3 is TGTGCCAGCAGTTACTCGTCGGACCCCACGGAGGGGGTGGGCGCTTTCTTT.

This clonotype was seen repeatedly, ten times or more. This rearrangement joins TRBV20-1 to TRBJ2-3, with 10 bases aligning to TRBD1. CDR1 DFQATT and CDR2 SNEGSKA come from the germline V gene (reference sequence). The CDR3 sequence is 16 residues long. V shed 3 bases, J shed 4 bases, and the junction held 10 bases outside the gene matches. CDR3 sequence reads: CSASLQTGGISDTQYF. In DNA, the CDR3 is TGCAGTGCTAGTCTCCAGACAGGGGGCATTTCAGATACGCAGTATTTT.

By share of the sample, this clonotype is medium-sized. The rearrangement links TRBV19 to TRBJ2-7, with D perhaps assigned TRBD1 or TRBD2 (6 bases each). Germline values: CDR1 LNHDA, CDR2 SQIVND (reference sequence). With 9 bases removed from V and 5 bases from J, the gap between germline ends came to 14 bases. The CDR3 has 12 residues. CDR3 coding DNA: TGTGCCAGCCGAGGGGGGAAGGACGAGCAGTACTTC. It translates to CASRGGKDEQYF.

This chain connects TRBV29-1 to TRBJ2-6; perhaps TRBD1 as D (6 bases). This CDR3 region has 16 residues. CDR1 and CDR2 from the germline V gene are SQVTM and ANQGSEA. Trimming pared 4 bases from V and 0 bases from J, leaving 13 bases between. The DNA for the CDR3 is TGCAGCGTTGGGGCAGGGGACCTCTCTGGGGCCAACGTCCTGACTTTC. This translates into CSVGAGDLSGANVLTF.

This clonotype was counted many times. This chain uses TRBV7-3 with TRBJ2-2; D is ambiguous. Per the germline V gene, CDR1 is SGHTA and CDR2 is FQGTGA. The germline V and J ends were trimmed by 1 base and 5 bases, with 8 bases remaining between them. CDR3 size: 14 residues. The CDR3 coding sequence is TGTGCCAGCAGCTTAAAACCTGCGACCGGGGAGCTGTTTTTT. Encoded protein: CASSLKPATGELFF.

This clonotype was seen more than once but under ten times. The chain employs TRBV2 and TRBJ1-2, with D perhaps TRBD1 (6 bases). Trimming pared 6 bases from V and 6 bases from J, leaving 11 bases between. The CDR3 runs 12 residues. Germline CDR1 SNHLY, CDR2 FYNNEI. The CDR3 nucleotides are TGTGCCAGCAGCGTACAGGGAAATGGCTACACCTTC. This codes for CASSVQGNGYTF. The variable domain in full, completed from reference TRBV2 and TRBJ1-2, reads EPEVTQTPSHQVTQMGQEVILRCVPISNHLYFYWYRQILGQKVEFLVSFYNNEISEKSEIFDDQFSVERPDGSNFTLKIRSTKLEDSAMYFCASSVQGNGYTFGSGTRLTVV.

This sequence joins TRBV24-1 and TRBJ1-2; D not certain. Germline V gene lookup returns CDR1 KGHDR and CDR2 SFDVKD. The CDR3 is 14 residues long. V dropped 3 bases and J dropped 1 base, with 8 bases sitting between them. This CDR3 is CATSDLQVNYGYTF. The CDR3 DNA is TGTGCCACCAGTGATCTCCAAGTTAACTATGGCTACACCTTC.

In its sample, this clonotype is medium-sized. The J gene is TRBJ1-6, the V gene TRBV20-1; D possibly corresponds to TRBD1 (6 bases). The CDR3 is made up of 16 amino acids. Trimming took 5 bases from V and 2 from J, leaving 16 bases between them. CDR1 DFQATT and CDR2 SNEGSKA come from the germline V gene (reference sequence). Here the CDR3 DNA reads TGCAGTGCTGCATTTCCAGGGGCAACCTATAATTCACCCCTCCACTTT. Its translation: CSAAFPGATYNSPLHF.